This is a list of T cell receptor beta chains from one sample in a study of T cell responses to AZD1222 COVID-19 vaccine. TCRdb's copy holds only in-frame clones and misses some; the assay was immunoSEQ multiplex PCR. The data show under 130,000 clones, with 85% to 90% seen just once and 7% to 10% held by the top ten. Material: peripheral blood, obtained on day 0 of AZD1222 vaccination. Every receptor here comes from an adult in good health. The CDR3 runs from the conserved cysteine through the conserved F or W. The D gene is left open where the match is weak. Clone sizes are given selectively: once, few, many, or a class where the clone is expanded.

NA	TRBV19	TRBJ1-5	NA	TGTGCCAGTAGTATAGACAGCTATAGCAATCAGCCCCAGCATTTT	CASSIDSYSNQPQHF
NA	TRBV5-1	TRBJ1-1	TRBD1	TGCGCCAGCAACTCGGGACAGGGTTTCGAAGCTTTCTTT	CASNSGQGFEAFF
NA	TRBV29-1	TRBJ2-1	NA	TGCAGCGTGGGGGTCCTCGATGAGCAGTTCTTC	CSVGVLDEQFF
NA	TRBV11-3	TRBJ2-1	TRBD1	TGTGCCAGCAGCCCAGGGGGCCTCGGGTACAATGAGCAGTTCTTC	CASSPGGLGYNEQFF
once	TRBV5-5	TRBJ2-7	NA	TGTGCCAGCAGTCAGGCCTACGAGCAGTACTTC	CASSQAYEQYF
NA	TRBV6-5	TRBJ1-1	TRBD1	TGTGCCAGCAGTCCCGACAGGGTCAGTCCTGAAGCTTTCTTT	CASSPDRVSPEAFF
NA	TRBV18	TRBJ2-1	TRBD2	TGTGCCAGCTCACCGCTAGCGGGAGGGTACAATGAGCAGTTCTTC	CASSPLAGGYNEQFF
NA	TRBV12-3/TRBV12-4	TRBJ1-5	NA	TGTGCCAGCAGTTTAGATACCCAGCCCCAGCATTTT	CASSLDTQPQHF
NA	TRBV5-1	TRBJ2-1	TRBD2	TGCGCCAGCAGCTTGACTAGCGGAGGGGGAGGTGAGCAGTTCTTC	CASSLTSGGGGEQFF
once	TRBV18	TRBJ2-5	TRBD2	TGTGCCAGCTCACCAAACTTTGGACTAGGAGAGACCCAGTACTTC	CASSPNFGLGETQYF
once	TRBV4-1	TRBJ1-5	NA	TGCGCCAGCAGCCAAGAAGACACCCGGGACCAGCCCCAGCATTTT	CASSQEDTRDQPQHF
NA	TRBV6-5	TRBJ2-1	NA	TGTGCCAGCAGCCTTAGCTCCCACGAGCAGTTCTTC	CASSLSSHEQFF